Below are 9 T cell receptor beta chains sequenced from a single sample in a study of T cell responses to AZD1222 COVID-19 vaccine. Sequencing used immunoSEQ multiplex PCR; TCRdb keeps in-frame clones, though not all of them. Among approximately 180,000 clones listed, roughly 88% were seen once. This material consisted of peripheral blood, taken on day 0 of AZD1222 vaccination. The origin of the receptors is an adult in good health.

This chain links TRBV9 with TRBJ2-5; possible D gene TRBD2, 6 bases. The CDR3 spans 15 residues. Germline V gene lookup returns CDR1 SGDLS and CDR2 YYNGEE. The V end lost 5 bases, the J end lost 2 bases, and 16 bases lay between the germline ends. CDR3 nucleotide sequence: TGTGCCAGCAGTAGATCCGGGACTTCGCAAGAGACCCAGTACTTC. Amino acid sequence: CASSRSGTSQETQYF.

This clone has just one count. V and J are TRBV19 and TRBJ1-5; 9 bases are a match to TRBD1. Germline CDR1 LNHDA, CDR2 SQIVND (reference sequence). The CDR3 loop spans 15 amino acids. V was pared by 6 bases and J by 7 bases, with 10 bases of the junction left unmatched. CDR3 nucleotides: TGTGCCAGTAGCCGCCTGGGACAGGGTCGACAGCCCCAGCATTTT. Its translation is CASSRLGQGRQPQHF.

This rearrangement joins TRBV6-2 or TRBV6-3 to TRBJ2-5; D remains ambiguous. Per germline, CDR1 MNHEY and CDR2 SVGEGT. This CDR3 has 10 residues. V was clipped by 5 bases and J by 6 bases, with 4 bases between them. The CDR3 nucleotides read TGTGCCAGCAGTGATAAGACCCAGTACTTC. Residues: CASSDKTQYF.

This chain uses TRBV5-1 with TRBJ2-7; D could derive from TRBD1 or TRBD2 (6 bases each). V was clipped by 2 bases and J by 6 bases, with 15 bases between them. From germline, CDR1 is SGHRS and CDR2 YFSETQ. This CDR3 comprises 14 residues. The chain's CDR3 is CASSLYLGGSEQYF. CDR3 coding DNA: TGCGCCAGCAGCTTATACCTGGGGGGCAGCGAGCAGTACTTC. Looking up the rest from reference TRBV5-1 and TRBJ2-7 gives the full variable domain: KAGVTQTPRYLIKTRGQQVTLSCSPISGHRSVSWYQQTPGQGLQFLFEYFSETQRNKGNFPGRFSGRQFSNSRSEMNVSTLELGDSALYLCASSLYLGGSEQYFGPGTRLTVT.

The chain joins TRBV14 to TRBJ2-1, with TRBD2 identical over 10 bases. The CDR3 contains 16 residues. Trimming took 3 bases from V and 7 from J; bases not matched to a gene: 9. CDR1 and CDR2 from the germline V gene are SGHDN and FVKESK. Here the CDR3 reads CASSQTGTSAWNEQFF. CDR3 coding DNA: TGTGCCAGCAGCCAGACCGGGACTAGCGCCTGGAATGAGCAGTTCTTC.

The gene calls are TRBV14 and TRBJ2-3; 7 bases fit TRBD1. Germline lookup yields CDR1 SGHDN and CDR2 FVKESK. The CDR3 totals 12 residues. The ends lost 4 bases at V and 6 bases at J; junction bases unmatched: 1. CDR3 nucleotides: TGTGCCAGCAGCCTCAGGGGGGATACGCAGTATTTT. Translating gives CASSLRGDTQYF.

The J gene is TRBJ2-5, the V gene TRBV12-3 or TRBV12-4; D could derive from TRBD1 or TRBD2 (5 bases each). The ends were cut back, 1 base at V and 4 bases at J, with 7 bases in the middle. This CDR3 comprises 13 residues. The CDR3 nucleotides read TGTGCCAGCAGTTTAGACGGGGCAGAGACCCAGTACTTC. This sequence encodes CASSLDGAETQYF.

The J gene is TRBJ1-4, the V gene TRBV4-3, with 7 nucleotides matching TRBD1. Germline lookup yields CDR1 LGHNA and CDR2 YSLEER. Losses at the gene ends were 0 bases for V and 7 bases for J; bases not matched to a gene: 5. This CDR3 is 15 amino acids long. The chain's CDR3 is CASSQDRQGGEKLFF. The CDR3 DNA sequence: TGCGCCAGCAGCCAAGACCGACAGGGAGGTGAAAAACTGTTTTTT.

The chain recombines TRBV24-1 with TRBJ2-7, with 7 bases matching TRBD1. The CDR3 covers 14 residues. Germline CDR1 reads KGHDR; CDR2 reads SFDVKD. V shed 4 bases, J shed 2 bases, and the junction held 4 bases outside the gene matches. CDR3 in DNA: TGTGCCACCAGTGACCCGGGACAGCCCTACGAGCAGTACTTC. Translated: CATSDPGQPYEQYF.